This record covers a single T cell receptor beta chain. Its target is not known. Germline-derived CDR1 and CDR2 are MGHRA and YSYEKL. The CDR3 is 15 amino acids. The V end lost 1 base, the J end lost 2 bases, and 12 bases lay between the germline ends. The data originate from a study of shared clonotypes between healthy human individuals. Study details: Used for every donor were three CD4 naive, three CD4 memory, two CD8 naive and one CD8 memory plate. Points from the study as a whole: Researchers sampled only blood; tissue repertoires likely differ. With a few donors compared, 4.5% to 6.5% of naive CD4 clonotypes were shared.

The naive CD8 population came from CD45RO-negative cells selected for CCR7, without terminally differentiated effector memory CD45RA+ cells. Clones were sequenced by immunoSEQ multiplex PCR, and TCRdb holds only the in-frame ones, with some missing. The table lists about 2,100,000 clones, more than 85% of them singletons, with about 1.5% in the top ten. The chain combines TRBV4-1 with TRBJ2-7; weak D call: TRBD1 (5 bases). The sequenced sample was naive CD8+ T cells from PBMCs. This receptor was taken from a man younger than 35 in good health. Some clones in this sample may be carry-over from other donors' samples. The CDR3 nucleotides read TGCGCCAGCAGCCAAGTGCCAGGGTCGACCTACGAGCAGTACTTC. Protein sequence: CASSQVPGSTYEQYF.